This T cell receptor beta chain was identified in a study of CD8+ T cells in alopecia areata. Study-wide background: Patients given treatment had severity scored by the percentage of scalp area affected.

This clone was seen a few times. Its antigen remains unknown. Stated treatment: oral pan-JAK inhibitor, 5-10 mg twice daily. Study results and caveats: Scalp clonality, along with expanded CD8+ clones among the top 100, was significantly decreased by tofacitinib. Possibly because of HLA-related factors, TCR sharing was less clear across patients than in mice. Higher clonality than in normal scalp was seen in lesional scalp, especially alopecia totalis/universalis.

Reverse transcription of extracted RNA yielded cDNA, which provided the sequencing template. The assay was immunoSEQ multiplex PCR, and TCRdb's table has in-frame clones only and misses some. In the table there are some 120,000 clones, roughly 55% of which are singletons. The germline V gene has CDR1 SGHNT and CDR2 YYREEE (reference sequence). The V end was cut by 6 bases, the J end by 3 bases, with 15 bases between. The CDR3 spans 14 residues. The specimen was CD8+ T cells sorted from blood, collected at week 24, from a patient treated with tofacitinib. This chain links TRBV5-4 with TRBJ2-5; D perhaps matches TRBD1 (5 bases). The TCR originated in a human donor with alopecia areata. Here the CDR3 reads CASTPVGAEETQYF. CDR3 bases: TGTGCCAGCACCCCCGTAGGGGCGGAAGAGACCCAGTACTTC.